The 23 T cell receptor beta chains listed next were all sequenced from one sample in a study of metastatic and nonmetastatic thyroid tumors. No treatment of any kind had been given to any patient before thyroid surgery. With MiXCR, TCRdb called clones anew from the PCR reads. The sample has approximately 24,000 clones; roughly 20% are singletons. The sample taken for sequencing was blood. The origin of the receptors is a male donor with papillary thyroid cancer or a benign thyroid nodule (not recorded which). Some clones in this sample may be carry-over from other donors' samples.

This clone came up many times. The rearrangement joins TRBV5-4 to TRBJ1-2; 8 nucleotides agree with TRBD1. CDR1 SGHNT and CDR2 YYREEE come from the germline V gene (reference sequence). V dropped 0 bases and J dropped 1; count of bases not matched to a gene: 2. The CDR3 is 15 residues long. CDR3 in amino acids: CASSLGQGFNYGYTF. In nucleotides, the CDR3 is TGTGCCAGCAGCTTGGGACAGGGGTTTAACTATGGCTACACCTTC.

This clone was detected ten times or more. V and J are TRBV5-1 and TRBJ2-5; a possible D gene is TRBD1 (6 bases). The CDR3 covers 15 residues. Per the germline V gene, CDR1 is SGHRS and CDR2 is YFSETQ. The germline V and J ends were trimmed by 5 bases and 3 bases, with 17 bases remaining between them. Here the CDR3 DNA reads TGCGCCAGCAGTAAACAGGGAAGGAAGGAAGAGACCCAGTACTTC. Residues: CASSKQGRKEETQYF. Drawing the rest from reference TRBV5-1 and TRBJ2-5, the complete variable domain is KAGVTQTPRYLIKTRGQQVTLSCSPISGHRSVSWYQQTPGQGLQFLFEYFSETQRNKGNFPGRFSGRQFSNSRSEMNVSTLELGDSALYLCASSKQGRKEETQYFGPGTRLLVL.

This clone was recorded once. The rearrangement uses TRBV20-1 and TRBJ2-1; D ambiguous. The CDR3 runs to 10 residues. Germline loops: CDR1 DFQATT, CDR2 SNEGSKA (reference sequence). The CDR3 reads CRATNNEQFF. CDR3 in DNA: TGCAGGGCGACAAACAATGAGCAGTTCTTC.

This clone was observed at least ten times. CDR3 sequence: CASSLLFTEAFF. CDR3 in DNA: TGTGCCAGCAGCTTATTATTTACTGAAGCTTTCTTT. The V gene is TRBV7-2, the J gene TRBJ1-1, with D uncertain. In germline, CDR1 is SGHTA, CDR2 FQGNSA. This CDR3 comprises 12 residues. V lost 2 bases to trimming and J lost 5 bases, with 6 bases between them.

The chain carries TRBV20-1 and TRBJ2-2, with 13 bases aligning to TRBD2. The CDR3 is 17 residues long. The trim removed 7 bases at V and 6 bases at J, leaving 14 bases unmatched. CDR1 and CDR2 (germline): DFQATT, SNEGSKA (reference sequence). CDR3 nucleotides: TGCAGTGTTAGGCGACTAGCGGGAGGCCCAAGGGCCGGGGAGCTGTTTTTT. Its translation: CSVRRLAGGPRAGELFF.

Details on this clone: Germline is not matched at one junction end, which may reflect a read error. CDR3 in DNA: TGTGCCAGCAGCTTAGATATGGGAGCGAGATACGAGCAGGACTTC. Amino acid sequence: CASSLDMGARYEQDF. The chain recombines TRBV11-3 with TRBJ2-7; D is perhaps TRBD2 (5 bases). The CDR3 runs 15 residues. Per the germline V gene, CDR1 is SGHNT and CDR2 is YENEEA.

This clone appeared many times. The chain combines TRBV6-1 with TRBJ1-2; TRBD1 matches 7 bases. The CDR3 consists of 11 residues. CDR1 and CDR2 (germline): MNHNS, SASEGT. The junction had 3 bases not matched to a gene; V was cut back by 10 bases and J by 4 bases. The CDR3 nucleotides read TGTGCCACCGGGACAGTCTATGGCTACACCTTC. Its protein product is CATGTVYGYTF.

This clone came up many times. The genes are TRBV27 and TRBJ2-1; D ambiguous. The CDR3 extends over 15 amino acids. From germline, CDR1 is MNHEY and CDR2 SMNVEV (reference sequence). V gave up 0 bases and J gave up 7 bases, with 13 bases separating them. CDR3 amino acids: CASSLSPRAGNEQFF. Here the CDR3 DNA reads TGTGCCAGCAGTTTATCGCCCCGGGCCGGGAATGAGCAGTTCTTC.

The chain is built from TRBV2 and TRBJ1-2; TRBD1 matches 7 bases. The CDR3 is 15 residues long. From germline, CDR1 is SNHLY and CDR2 FYNNEI. V trimming: 2 bases; J trimming: 8 bases; junction bases outside the gene matches: 11. In nucleotides, the CDR3 is TGTGCCAGCAGTGAATCCGGGACAGTTGAGGGCGGCTACACCTTC. Protein: CASSESGTVEGGYTF.

This clone was seen many times. Additional DNA sequences in this sample encode the identical CDR3. The rearrangement uses TRBV30 and TRBJ1-3; weak D call: TRBD1 (6 bases). This CDR3 is 14 amino acids long. Germline CDR1 reads GTSNPN; CDR2 reads SVGIG (reference sequence). V was trimmed by 0 bases and J by 4 bases, leaving 10 bases between them. The CDR3 DNA sequence: TGTGCCTGGAGTGTAGGGGGGAGCGGAAACACCATATATTTT. It translates to CAWSVGGSGNTIYF.

This rearrangement joins TRBV2 to TRBJ1-6, with a possible D match to TRBD1 (6 bases). The germline gives CDR1 SNHLY, CDR2 FYNNEI. V shed 4 bases and J shed 16 bases, with 14 bases lying between them. The CDR3 is made up of 12 amino acids. The CDR3 DNA reads as TGTGCCAGCAGTGCAGCAGGACAGCGGCTCCACTTT. It translates to CASSAAGQRLHF.

This clone was counted once. V gene TRBV19 combines with J gene TRBJ2-7; D is uncertain. There are 11 residues in the CDR3. The V end lost 10 bases, the J end lost 4 bases, and 11 bases lay between the germline ends. Germline-derived CDR1 and CDR2 are LNHDA and SQIVND (reference sequence). Written as DNA, the CDR3 is TGTGCCATCGCGGCCCGTTACGAGCAGTACTTC. This codes for CAIAARYEQYF.

This clone has at least ten counts. V gene TRBV3-1 combines with J gene TRBJ2-7, with D uncertain. CDR1 LGHDT and CDR2 YNNKEL come from the germline V gene (reference sequence). The CDR3 is made up of 14 amino acids. With 5 bases removed from V and 5 bases from J, the gap between germline ends came to 16 bases. The CDR3 protein is CASSKGRAIDEQYF. CDR3 coding DNA: TGTGCCAGCAGCAAAGGTAGGGCCATCGACGAGCAGTACTTC.

This clone was observed at least ten times. The chain carries TRBV6-1 and TRBJ1-2; no firm D call. V dropped 7 bases and J dropped 2 bases, with 5 bases sitting between them. CDR1 is MNHNS and CDR2 is SASEGT in the germline V gene. CDR3 length: 11 amino acids. CDR3 sequence: CASTVNYGYTF. The CDR3 DNA follows: TGTGCCAGCACAGTGAACTATGGCTACACCTTC.

At least ten counts were recorded for this clone. Different DNA sequences within this sample yield the same CDR3. The chain employs TRBV24-1 and TRBJ1-2; the match to TRBD1 covers 7 bases. The CDR3 spans 14 residues. Germline V gives CDR1 KGHDR, CDR2 SFDVKD. The V and J ends lost 5 bases and 4 bases, in that order; junction bases with no gene match: 6. CDR3 in amino acids: CATSATGDGYGYTF. For the CDR3, the DNA is TGTGCCACCAGTGCCACAGGGGATGGCTATGGCTACACCTTC.

This clone was counted at least ten times. This chain links TRBV20-1 with TRBJ1-1, with 7 bases identical to TRBD1. The V and J ends lost 2 bases and 4 bases, in that order; junction bases with no gene match: 4. The germline V gene has CDR1 DFQATT and CDR2 SNEGSKA (reference sequence). This CDR3 comprises 13 residues. DNA for the CDR3: TGCAGTGCTAGAAGACAGGGCGGCACTGAAGCTTTCTTT. Its translation: CSARRQGGTEAFF.

This clone was picked up many times. This chain joins TRBV19 and TRBJ1-1; no definite D call. Germline CDR1 LNHDA, CDR2 SQIVND (reference sequence). Trimming took off 3 bases at V and 0 bases at J, with 5 bases between the two ends. CDR3 length: 13 amino acids. CDR3 nucleotides: TGTGCCAGTAGTATGTCCATGAACACTGAAGCTTTCTTT. Protein product: CASSMSMNTEAFF. Complete variable domain (other parts from reference TRBV19 and TRBJ1-1): DGGITQSPKYLFRKEGQNVTLSCEQNLNHDAMYWYRQDPGQGLRLIYYSQIVNDFQKGDIAEGYSVSREKKESFPLTVTSAQKNPTAFYLCASSMSMNTEAFFGQGTRLTVV.

This clone was counted ten times or more. The chain employs TRBV4-3 and TRBJ2-1, with TRBD2 identical over 8 bases. Germline V CDR1 and CDR2: LGHNA, YSLEER. V shed 0 bases, J shed 8 bases, and the junction held 9 bases outside the gene matches. The CDR3 is made up of 16 amino acids. CDR3 amino acids: CASSQEGQREIDEQFF. CDR3 in DNA: TGCGCCAGCAGCCAAGAGGGCCAGCGGGAGATTGATGAGCAGTTCTTC.

This clone came up many times. V is TRBV6-1 and J is TRBJ1-2; 7 nucleotides align to TRBD1. Trimming at V came to 6 bases and at J to 4 bases, leaving 5 bases not matched to a gene. Germline CDR1 is MNHNS and CDR2 is SASEGT. The CDR3 is made up of 13 amino acids. The CDR3 DNA reads TGTGCCAGCAGGCTGGGACAGTCCTATGGCTACACCTTC. Translation gives CASRLGQSYGYTF.

A remark on this clone: Since a much larger clone is just one base distant, this may be a read error. This chain links TRBV20-1 with TRBJ1-2; maybe TRBD1 (6 bases). Trimming took 8 bases from V and 3 from J, leaving 19 bases between them. Germline CDR1 is DFQATT and CDR2 is SNEGSKA (reference sequence). The length of the CDR3 is 14 residues. This chain's CDR3 is CSTPSGGGHYGYTF. The CDR3 DNA follows: TGCAGTACTCCGTCTGGGGGCGGACACTATGGCTACACCTTC.

Ten or more counts support this clone. V and J are TRBV6-1 and TRBJ2-5, with 10 bases aligning to TRBD2. The CDR3 spans 15 residues. Per germline, CDR1 MNHNS and CDR2 SASEGT. V was clipped by 0 bases and J by 2 bases; unmatched bases: 0. The CDR3 loop reads CASSEAAGGQETQYF. CDR3 bases: TGTGCCAGCAGTGAAGCAGCGGGGGGGCAAGAGACCCAGTACTTC.

At least ten counts were recorded for this clone. The chain is built from TRBV4-2 and TRBJ2-2; possible D gene TRBD1, 6 bases. Germline V gives CDR1 LGHNA, CDR2 YNFKEQ. CDR3 length: 17 residues. V was cut by 4 bases and J by 2 bases, with 17 bases left in between. CDR3 in DNA: TGTGCCAGCAGCCCTCTAGGGGACACAAGTAACACCGGGGAGCTGTTTTTT. Translated: CASSPLGDTSNTGELFF.

This clone occurred a few times. The chain links TRBV6-2 or TRBV6-3 to TRBJ2-1; TRBD2 matches 7 bases. Germline lookup yields CDR1 MNHEY and CDR2 SVGEGT. This CDR3 region has 14 residues. V lost 7 bases and J lost 7; bases outside the gene matches: 10. The CDR3 nucleotides read TGTGCCAGCAACACGGGAGGAGAGTCGAATGAGCAGTTCTTC. Its translation: CASNTGGESNEQFF.